This TCR beta chain appears in the sequencing data of a study of beta chain features in type 1 diabetes. Expressed TCRB transcripts were sequenced, since all the RNA that had been isolated was reverse transcribed. Using immunoSEQ multiplex PCR, the repertoire was profiled, and TCRdb retains in-frame clones only, with some absent. The sample records 350,000 or so clones, roughly 21% being singletons. This clone was picked up a small number of times. Germline CDR1 and CDR2: KGHSH and LQKENI. CDR3 length: 12 amino acids. The ends were cut back, 3 bases at V and 8 bases at J, with 10 bases in the middle. The sequence derives from a young woman in good health. V and J are TRBV18 and TRBJ1-1, with D possibly matching TRBD1 (5 bases). The sample taken for sequencing was naive CD4+ T cells from blood. The CDR3 reads CASSPQGQEAFF. The DNA for the CDR3 is TGTGCCAGCTCACCCCAAGGACAAGAAGCTTTCTTT.